There are a few counts of the clone carrying this T cell receptor beta chain. What it recognizes is unknown. This specimen belongs to a study of beta chain features in type 1 diabetes. As for the study in general: The number of sorted cells examined across all samples was approximately 110,000,000. Findings of the study overall: A PCR bias possibly favoring shorter templates would apply equally to patients and controls. Patients with Type 1 diabetes showed moderately but significantly shorter TCRB CDR3s in all four CD4+ subsets. Sequencing the cDNA could make cells with high TCR expression show up more than they should.

Expressed TCRB transcripts were sequenced because the isolated RNA had all been reverse transcribed beforehand. Assay: immunoSEQ multiplex PCR; the TCRdb copy retains only in-frame clones and omits some. The table has around 160,000 clones, about 44% seen once; the top ten hold 0.4% to 0.5%. V was trimmed by 3 bases and J by 9 bases, leaving 15 bases between them. This CDR3 spans 14 amino acids. In germline, CDR1 is ENHRY, CDR2 SYGVKD. The sequence was collected from a man aged 18 to 29 in good health. This sequence joins TRBV10-3 and TRBJ2-1; no definite D call. The sample taken for sequencing was Tregs from blood. The CDR3 spells CAISETDPAVEQFF. The CDR3 nucleotides are TGTGCCATCAGTGAAACCGACCCGGCGGTTGAGCAGTTCTTC.